This is a list of T cell receptor beta chains from one sample in a study of blood T cells in healthy people across ages. Each CDR3 protein is one row after TCRdb ran MiXCR on the 5' RACE reads. In the table there are approximately 940,000 distinct CDR3 sequences, around 46% of which are singletons. Input material: blood. Source of these receptors: a man between 25 and 39 years old in good health. Both conserved end residues are part of each CDR3. A D gene is named only where the DNA matches it firmly. The listing skips clone size in some rows; elsewhere it reads once, few, many or a size class.

few	.	TRBJ1-5	TRBV7-2	CASSLDGGARNQPQHF	TGTGCCAGCAGCTTAGATGGGGGGGCGAGGAATCAGCCCCAGCATTTT
.	TRBD1	TRBJ1-2	TRBV28	CASSFGTSGGWSGYTF	TGTGCCAGCAGTTTTGGGACGTCAGGGGGTTGGAGTGGCTACACCTTC
.	TRBD1	TRBJ1-4	TRBV10-3	CAISPDRVDEKLFF	TGTGCCATCAGTCCGGACAGGGTGGATGAAAAACTGTTTTTT
.	TRBD2	TRBJ2-2	TRBV5-6	CASSLSSGLATGELFF	TGTGCCAGCAGCCTTAGCTCTGGACTAGCGACCGGGGAGCTGTTTTTT
.	.	TRBJ2-3	TRBV19	CASRNTRGGALPDTQYF	TGTGCCAGTAGGAATACCCGAGGGGGGGCCCTTCCAGATACGCAGTATTTT
.	.	TRBJ1-2	TRBV12-3/TRBV12-4	CASSFGLGGLGGYTF	TGTGCCAGCAGTTTCGGCCTCGGGGGTTTAGGCGGCTACACCTTC
.	.	TRBJ2-3	TRBV6-5	CASSYGSLISTDTQYF	TGTGCCAGCAGTTACGGCAGCCTTATCAGCACGGATACGCAGTATTTT
few	.	TRBJ2-7	TRBV5-1	CASSLAEALSSYEQYF	TGCGCCAGCAGCTTGGCAGAGGCTTTGAGCTCCTACGAGCAGTACTTC
.	.	TRBJ1-2	TRBV20-1	CSATGDLDYGYTF	TGCAGTGCTACTGGCGACCTTGATTATGGCTACACCTTC
once	.	TRBJ1-6	TRBV18	CASSPSAQGNSHLHF	TGTGCCAGCTCACCGAGTGCCCAGGGGAATTCACACCTCCACTTT
.	TRBD1	TRBJ1-3	TRBV4-3	CASSQGTGGSGNTIYF	TGCGCCAGCAGCCAGGGAACAGGGGGCTCTGGAAACACCATATATTTT
.	.	TRBJ2-1	TRBV24-1	CATSDRTNFNEQFF	TGTGCCACCAGTGACCGGACCAATTTCAATGAGCAGTTCTTC
few	TRBD1	TRBJ2-3	TRBV5-1	CASSWGRTGATDTQYF	TGCGCCAGCAGCTGGGGCCGGACAGGGGCAACAGATACGCAGTATTTT
few	.	TRBJ2-7	TRBV29-1	CSVGPGAHEQYF	TGCAGCGTTGGCCCGGGGGCTCACGAGCAGTACTTC
.	.	TRBJ1-1	TRBV15	CATSRDRGSGDTEAFF	TGTGCCACCAGCAGAGATCGGGGGTCAGGGGACACTGAAGCTTTCTTT
few	.	TRBJ2-1	TRBV28	CASSGSGTSSYNEQFF	TGTGCCAGCAGTGGCTCGGGGACAAGCTCCTACAATGAGCAGTTCTTC
.	TRBD1	TRBJ1-4	TRBV5-1	CASSGGTGHARFLTANEKLFF	TGCGCCAGCAGCGGCGGGACAGGACACGCTCGCTTTCTTACTGCTAATGAAAAACTGTTTTTT
few	.	TRBJ1-2	TRBV27	CASSLGGTIGYTF	TGTGCCAGCAGTTTAGGAGGAACTATCGGCTACACCTTC
.	.	TRBJ2-1	TRBV6-2/TRBV6-3	CASSLGQGKKFF	TGTGCCAGCAGCCTCGGGCAGGGAAAGAAGTTCTTC
few	.	TRBJ2-4	TRBV5-1	CASSLDQPGAKNIQYF	TGCGCCAGCAGCTTGGATCAACCGGGGGCCAAAAACATTCAGTACTTC
few	.	TRBJ1-6	TRBV29-1	CAGGRLNSPLHF	TGCGCGGGCGGACGCCTTAATTCACCCCTCCACTTT
.	.	TRBJ1-5	TRBV9	CASSEGISGPQHF	TGTGCCAGCAGCGAGGGGATCTCGGGGCCCCAGCATTTT
.	.	TRBJ1-3	TRBV20-1	CSARDVIGQSSGNTIYF	TGCAGTGCTAGAGATGTTATAGGACAGAGCTCTGGAAACACCATATATTTT